This T cell receptor (beta chain) emerged from a study of OX40 agonist ivuxolimab in advanced cancers. The wider study: At roughly 83% male, the cohort had a mean age of 60 years, ranging from roughly 23 to 80. There were three patients with partial responses, one having hepatocellular carcinoma and two cutaneous melanoma. Study-wide results and limits: Within 6 weeks, CD4+ and CD8+ blood T cells expanded clonally at 0.1 to 3.0 mg/kg.

Researchers took blood at baseline, on cycle 4 day 1, and on cycle 7 day 1. Generated by immunoSEQ multiplex PCR, the TCRdb table keeps only in-frame clones and is missing some. The sample holds about 83,000 clones, 85% seen once. V was clipped by 4 bases and J by 0 bases, with 14 bases between them. CDR3 length equals 15 residues. Germline CDR1 reads SGHDT; CDR2 reads YYEEEE. To note about this clone: The antigen remains unidentified.

Sequencing used CD4+ or CD8+ T cells sorted from blood, obtained in a trial of the OX40 agonist ivuxolimab. This sequence originates from an adult with an advanced solid tumor such as melanoma, head and neck, liver or kidney cancer. This sequence joins TRBV5-6 and TRBJ2-7; D not certain. This chain's CDR3 is CASSTTNLGSYEQYF. The CDR3 bases are TGTGCCAGCAGCACCACCAACCTAGGCTCCTACGAGCAGTACTTC.